One T cell receptor beta chain is described in this entry. The specificity of this receptor is unknown. No base quality information exists; no much larger clone differs at one position. The entry originates in a study of blood T cells in healthy people across ages (dated by TCRdb to 2013 to 2016). At the level of the whole study: In model experiments, template switching captured about one uniquely barcoded TCR beta cDNA molecule for every two T cells. To avoid experimental bias, donors of different ages were distributed randomly across sequencing lanes. Using deep sequencing normalized with unique cDNA molecular identifiers, the study measured how TCR beta repertoire diversity changes with age. Using the same blood draw, the study looked at two additional independent replicas of 1 million unique cDNA reads for two donors, one aged 18 to 30 and the other aged 80 or older. The donors were divided into four age groups: young (average around 17 years), middle-aged (approximately 42), aged (approximately 62) and long-lived (nearly 85).

Per the germline V gene, SNHLY is the CDR1 and FYNNEI is the CDR2. Clipping removes 9 bases from V and 11 bases from J, with 12 as the unmatched junction base count. The CDR3 contains 14 residues, cysteine and phenylalanine counted. The CDR3 DNA has 42 bases and is translated from base 1. Systemically healthy Caucasian individuals from Russia, over 30 in total and aged 6 to 90 years, were included as donors. Around 10 milliliters of peripheral blood were collected from each donor into EDTA-treated Vacutainer tubes. Ficoll-Paque density-gradient centrifugation was used to isolate PBMCs, with at least 6.5 million per sample. Total RNA, at least 6 micrograms per sample, was extracted from PBMCs with Trizol reagent. For every donor, flow cytometry on a PBMC aliquot measured the percentage of naive CD45RAhigh/CD27high T cells. Receptor libraries were prepared by 5' RACE. The data were produced on an Illumina HiSeq 2500. A second PCR of about 6 to 11 cycles was performed with a sample-barcoded 5' primer and a J-beta primer mix. A template-switch 5' adaptor carrying 12 random nucleotides introduced a unique molecular identifier onto each TCR beta cDNA molecule. Each sample yielded at least 3 million CDR3-containing paired-end reads. First-strand cDNA synthesis was performed from all RNA using the Mint cDNA synthesis kit, with priming by a TRBC-specific oligonucleotide. Following uracil-DNA glycosylase treatment, a first 18-cycle PCR with universal primers M1SS and BC2_uni_R was performed on all cDNA. For the original study's pipeline: For normalization, 1 million high-quality reads were randomly selected from each sample, with every read carrying a distinct molecular identifier. Instead of being binned into consensus sequences, reads with shared molecular identifiers were discarded. MiTCR, run with a Q25 quality threshold and the strictest error-elimination algorithm, handled CDR3 identification, clonotype clustering and error correction. A nonparametric unseen species model with Euler transformation was used to estimate lower-bound total TCR beta diversity. Starting from the raw public reads, TCRdb applied fastp trimming at Q25, assembled clones with MiXCR and retained in-frame beta chains. All rows with the same CDR3 protein become a single entry with the most common DNA and genes. What appears here as the V and J calls and clone size reflects TCRdb's work, not the paper's. The sample yields approximately 1.5 million distinct CDR3 sequences; around 40% were counted once. About 4.1% of the sample comes from the top ten.

Broader findings and caveats from the paper: As age increased, observed TCR beta diversity per million T cells dropped in a roughly linear way, and a significant reduction was already evident by age 40. Compared with the aged group, more naive CD4+ T cells, fewer expanded clones and increased TCR diversity were shown by the long-lived group, suggesting age selection. Since profiling was done on bulk unsorted PBMCs, naive and antigen-experienced compartments could not be conclusively compared. The percentage of naive T cells measured by flow cytometry correlated strongly with observed TCR beta diversity. Estimates of total diversity from one million sequenced T cells were regarded as lower bounds and underestimates. Because the CMV infection status of the donors was unknown, age-related changes in expanded clonotypes may potentially have been confounded.

Recombination joined TRBV2 with TRBJ2-5, and 13 junction bases match TRBD2. The receptor comes from a woman between 18 and 29 years old in good health. Material for sequencing was blood. Read as DNA, the sequence is TGTGCCAGTGAACTAGCGGGGGGGCTCGATGAGCAGTACTTC. Translation gives CASELAGGLDEQYF.